The 15 T cell receptor beta chains listed next were all sequenced from one sample in a study of cytomegalovirus exposure and HLA in healthy donors. 60 Vbeta and 13 Jbeta primers were used in PCR. Assay: immunoSEQ multiplex PCR; the TCRdb copy retains only in-frame clones and omits some. The sample records about 190,000 clones, around 87% being singletons. What was sequenced was PBMCs. Receptors originate from a woman aged 18-29 years in good health and CMV-seronegative.

This clone was seen once. The chain combines TRBV6-1 with TRBJ1-4; the D gene is possibly TRBD1 (5 bases). Germline CDR1 and CDR2: MNHNS and SASEGT. This CDR3 has 15 residues. V dropped 4 bases and J dropped 1 base, with 10 bases sitting between them. CDR3 residues: CASSGDRRTNEKLFF. In DNA form, the CDR3 reads TGTGCCAGCAGTGGCGACAGAAGAACTAATGAAAAACTGTTTTTT.

The V gene is TRBV7-6, the J gene TRBJ1-2; 8 bases fit TRBD1. V lost 5 bases, J lost 7 bases, and 9 bases stayed unmatched. The CDR3 length is 14 residues. The germline gives CDR1 SGHVS, CDR2 FNYEAQ. CDR3: CASSPARGQGGYTF. Written as DNA, the CDR3 is TGTGCCAGCAGCCCCGCCAGGGGGCAAGGTGGCTACACCTTC.

The chain uses TRBV19 and TRBJ2-7; 8 bases map to TRBD2. The CDR3 spans 14 residues. The trim removed 2 bases at V and 3 bases at J, leaving 3 bases unmatched. The germline gives CDR1 LNHDA, CDR2 SQIVND (reference sequence). CDR3 DNA: TGTGCCAGTAGTATAAGCGGGGGAAACTACGAGCAGTACTTC. As protein: CASSISGGNYEQYF.

The J gene is TRBJ2-4, the V gene TRBV6-5; TRBD2 might be the D (5 bases). Germline V CDR1 and CDR2: MNHEY, SVGAGI. This CDR3 region has 15 residues. Trimming pared 5 bases from V and 0 bases from J, leaving 11 bases between. The CDR3 region is CASSVHGEAKNIQYF. The CDR3, as DNA: TGTGCCAGCAGTGTCCACGGGGAAGCCAAAAACATTCAGTACTTC.

The rearrangement joins TRBV18 to TRBJ1-3; D remains unclear. Germline loops: CDR1 KGHSH, CDR2 LQKENI. Between the trimmed V and J ends, which lost 5 bases and 0 bases, there was a span of 11 bases. CDR3 length: 15 amino acids. The CDR3: CASSDSTVSGNTIYF. The CDR3 nucleotides are TGTGCCAGCTCAGACTCGACGGTCTCTGGAAACACCATATATTTT.

This clone was observed a handful of times. The CDR3 reads CASSLGDAYEQYF. The CDR3 coding sequence is TGCGCCAGCAGCCTCGGAGATGCTTACGAGCAGTACTTC. V is TRBV4-1 and J is TRBJ2-5; no clear D gene. The DNA end is a closer match to TRBJ2-7, so the J assignment may be wrong. CDR3 length: 13 amino acids. Looked up from germline, CDR1 is MGHRA and CDR2 is YSYEKL.

The chain has TRBV5-4 and TRBJ2-7; TRBD1 matches at 7 bases. V trimming: 0 bases; J trimming: 1 base; junction bases outside the gene matches: 4. This CDR3 spans 15 amino acids. CDR1 SGHNT and CDR2 YYREEE come from the germline V gene (reference sequence). This CDR3 is CASSLGGTVSYEQYF. CDR3 DNA: TGTGCCAGCAGCTTGGGGGGGACAGTATCCTACGAGCAGTACTTC.

The J gene is TRBJ2-1, the V gene TRBV11-3; D is uncertain. Looked up from germline, CDR1 is SGHNT and CDR2 is YENEEA. The CDR3 runs to 15 residues. Trimming removed 3 bases at V and 2 bases at J, with 11 bases between. The CDR3 sequence is CASSFFSRTYNEQFF. The CDR3 DNA sequence: TGTGCCAGCAGCTTCTTCTCCAGAACCTACAATGAGCAGTTCTTC.

This chain links TRBV10-1 with TRBJ2-7; 7 nucleotides agree with TRBD2. V lost 3 bases and J lost 2; bases outside the gene matches: 10. This CDR3 spans 16 amino acids. The germline gives CDR1 WNHNN, CDR2 SYGVQD (reference sequence). The CDR3, as DNA: TGCGCCAGCAGTGATAACAAGGTAGCGGGCGCCTACGAGCAGTACTTC. Amino acid sequence: CASSDNKVAGAYEQYF.

The chain links TRBV5-4 to TRBJ2-5; tentatively, D is TRBD2 (6 bases). Germline values: CDR1 SGHNT, CDR2 YYREEE (reference sequence). V was pared by 0 bases and J by 4 bases, with 13 bases between. This CDR3 region has 15 residues. For the CDR3, the DNA is TGTGCCAGCAGCTTGGCACTAGCAGCCGCAGAGACCCAGTACTTC. It specifies CASSLALAAAETQYF.

J is TRBJ1-2 and V is TRBV11-2, with unresolved D. There are 12 residues in the CDR3. Trimming shortened V by 1 base and J by 5 bases, and 5 bases separated the two germline ends. Germline CDR1 reads SGHAT; CDR2 reads FQNNGV. CDR3 sequence (DNA): TGTGCCAGCAGCTTAGCGGGGTATGGCTACACCTTC. This sequence encodes CASSLAGYGYTF.

As concerns this clone: This sample also contains other DNA sequences that code for the same CDR3. The V and J genes are TRBV9 and TRBJ1-2; 9 bases are a match to TRBD1. This CDR3 is built from 16 residues. The V segment lost 0 bases and the J segment 1 base; nucleotides outside the gene matches: 4. CDR1 SGDLS and CDR2 YYNGEE come from the germline V gene. Here the CDR3 reads CASSVGSTGGNYGYTF. CDR3 sequence (DNA): TGTGCCAGCAGCGTAGGTTCGACAGGGGGTAACTATGGCTACACCTTC.

V and J are TRBV28 and TRBJ1-1; 10 positions match TRBD1. Germline CDR1 is MDHEN and CDR2 is SYDVKM. The CDR3 totals 16 residues. Trimming removed 0 bases from V and 10 bases from J; junction bases left unmatched: 11. The CDR3 reads CASSLWRDRGEPPAFF. In DNA form, the CDR3 reads TGTGCCAGCAGTTTATGGCGGGACAGGGGAGAGCCTCCAGCTTTCTTT.

The gene calls are TRBV2 and TRBJ1-2; tentatively, D is TRBD1 (5 bases). This CDR3 is built from 14 residues. Trimming pared 11 bases from V and 1 base from J, leaving 17 bases between. Germline V gene sequence: CDR1 SNHLY, CDR2 FYNNEI. Here the CDR3 reads CAHSGDSSNYGYTF. The CDR3 DNA sequence: TGTGCCCATTCGGGAGACAGCAGTAACTATGGCTACACCTTC.

V is TRBV7-8 and J is TRBJ2-1, with 8 bases fitting TRBD2. The CDR3 runs 14 residues. Germline CDR1 reads SGHVS; CDR2 reads FQNEAQ. V shed 5 bases and J 5 bases; nucleotides not matched to a gene: 5. DNA for the CDR3: TGTGCCAGCAGCCCTGGGACTAGAGACAATGAGCAGTTCTTC. It yields the protein CASSPGTRDNEQFF. The full variable domain, its missing parts supplied by reference TRBV7-8 and TRBJ2-1, is GAGVSQSPRYKVAKRGQDVALRCDPISGHVSLFWYQQALGQGPEFLTYFQNEAQLDKSGLPSDRFFAERPEGSVSTLKIQRTQQEDSAVYLCASSPGTRDNEQFFGPGTRLTVL.